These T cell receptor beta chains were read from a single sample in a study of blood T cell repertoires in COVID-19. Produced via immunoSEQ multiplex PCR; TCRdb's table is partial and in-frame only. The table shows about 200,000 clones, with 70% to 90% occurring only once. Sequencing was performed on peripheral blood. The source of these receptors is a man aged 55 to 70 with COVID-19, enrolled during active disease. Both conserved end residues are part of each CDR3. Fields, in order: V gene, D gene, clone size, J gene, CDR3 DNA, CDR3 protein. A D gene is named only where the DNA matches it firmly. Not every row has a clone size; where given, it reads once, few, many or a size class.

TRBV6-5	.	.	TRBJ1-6	TGTGCCAGCAGTTACAGTCGGAGGGTGGGTAATTCACCCCTCCACTTT	CASSYSRRVGNSPLHF
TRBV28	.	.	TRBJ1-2	TGTGCCAGCACGCGACTGGGGGGGGTCTATGGCTACACCTTC	CASTRLGGVYGYTF
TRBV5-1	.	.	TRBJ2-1	TGCGCCAGCAGCCCGAGGGGGGAGGGCAATGAGCAGTTCTTC	CASSPRGEGNEQFF
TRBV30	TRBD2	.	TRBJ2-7	TGTGCCTGGTGCCCCCGGGGGGGGTCATACGAGCAGTACTTC	CAWCPRGGSYEQYF
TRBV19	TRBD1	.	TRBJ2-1	TGTGCCAGTAGTATTCGGGACAGCTACAATGAGCAGTTCTTC	CASSIRDSYNEQFF
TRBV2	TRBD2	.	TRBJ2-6	TGTGCCAGCAGTCAACTAGCGGGAGCACCTGGGGCCAACGTCCTGACTTTC	CASSQLAGAPGANVLTF
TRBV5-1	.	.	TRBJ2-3	TGCGCCAGCAGGCCAGGGGCCACTAGCACAGATACGCAGTATTTT	CASRPGATSTDTQYF
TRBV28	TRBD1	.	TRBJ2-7	TGTGCCAGCAGGTCTCCGGGACAGCTACTCGAGCAGTACTTC	CASRSPGQLLEQYF
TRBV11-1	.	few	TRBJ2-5	TGTGCCAGCAGCTTAGCGAAGGTAGCCTGGGAGACCCAGTACTTC	CASSLAKVAWETQYF
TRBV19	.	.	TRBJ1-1	TGTGCCAGTAGTACCCCCGGAGAGGCGAACACTGAAGCTTTCTTT	CASSTPGEANTEAFF
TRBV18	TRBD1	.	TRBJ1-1	TGTGCCAGCTCACCCGACAGGGGAGCTTTCTTT	CASSPDRGAFF
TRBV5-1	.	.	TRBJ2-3	TGCGCCAGCAGCTTGGCAGGATACACAGATACGCAGTATTTT	CASSLAGYTDTQYF
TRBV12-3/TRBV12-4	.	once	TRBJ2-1	TGTGCCAGCAGTTTTTGGACTATGAATGAGCAGTTCTTC	CASSFWTMNEQFF
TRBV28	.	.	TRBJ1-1	TGTGCCAGCAACCGGGTGAACACTGAAGCTTTCTTT	CASNRVNTEAFF
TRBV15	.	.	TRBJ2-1	TGTGCCACCAGCAGAGATTTGAGGGAGAGCTCCTACAATGAGCAGTTCTTC	CATSRDLRESSYNEQFF
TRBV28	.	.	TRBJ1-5	TGTGCCAGCAGTTTATCGGGGACATTTCTGGATCGTCAGCCCCAGCATTTT	CASSLSGTFLDRQPQHF
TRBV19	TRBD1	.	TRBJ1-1	TGTGCCAGTAGCTTAAACAGGGGGCGAACTGAAGCTTTCTTT	CASSLNRGRTEAFF
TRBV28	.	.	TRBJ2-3	TGTGCGGGCAGGGGTAGTACAGATACGCAGTATTTT	CAGRGSTDTQYF
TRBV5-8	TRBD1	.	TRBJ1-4	TGTGCCAGCAGCCCCGGCGGACAGGGAAGAAATGAAAAACTGTTTTTT	CASSPGGQGRNEKLFF
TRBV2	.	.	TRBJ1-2	TGTGCCAGCAGTGAAGTCGCCAGTGGGGACTTCCCCTACACCTTC	CASSEVASGDFPYTF
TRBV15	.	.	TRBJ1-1	TGTGCCACCAGCAGAGATATAGGGACTCTGAACACTGAAGCTTTCTTT	CATSRDIGTLNTEAFF
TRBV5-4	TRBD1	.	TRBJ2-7	TGTGCCAGCAGCCCCTTCCAACAGGGGAAAGCCTACGAGCAGTACTTC	CASSPFQQGKAYEQYF
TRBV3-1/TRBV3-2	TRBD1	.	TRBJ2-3	TGTGCCAGCAGCCAAGACCCCTGGACAGGTACAGATACGCAGTATTTT	CASSQDPWTGTDTQYF
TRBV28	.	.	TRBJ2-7	TGTGCCGAAGCGGCAAGCTCCTACGAGCAGTACTTC	CAEAASSYEQYF
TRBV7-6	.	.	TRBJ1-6	TGTGCCAGCAGCTTAGATGGTGCTGGCAGCTCCTATAATTCACCCCTCCACTTT	CASSLDGAGSSYNSPLHF
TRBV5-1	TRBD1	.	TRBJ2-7	TGCGCCAGCAGCTTGTTCCCCGGACAGGGATCCTACGAGCAGTACTTC	CASSLFPGQGSYEQYF
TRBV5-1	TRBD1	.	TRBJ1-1	TGCGCCAGCAGCTTAGGGGACAGGGCCACTGAAGCTTTCTTT	CASSLGDRATEAFF
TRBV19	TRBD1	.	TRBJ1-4	TGTGCCAGTAGTGTACCGGGACAGGGGAATGAAAAACTGTTTTTT	CASSVPGQGNEKLFF
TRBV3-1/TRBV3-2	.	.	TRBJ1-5	TGTGCCAGCAGCCAAGATATTTCCGTACAGCCCCAGCATTTT	CASSQDISVQPQHF
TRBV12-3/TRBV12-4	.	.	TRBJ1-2	TGTGCCAGCAGTCCGAGGTCGAGCTACACCTTC	CASSPRSSYTF
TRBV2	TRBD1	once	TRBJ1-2	TGTGCCAGCAAGCCGGGACAGGAGTTTGGGGAAGACAACTTC	CASKPGQEFGEDNF
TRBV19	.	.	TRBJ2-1	TGTGCCAGTAGTCTGCGGGTGGGTGAGCAGTTCTTC	CASSLRVGEQFF
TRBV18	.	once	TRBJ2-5	TGTGCCAGCTCACCAGGAGGAGGGGCAGAGACCCAGTACTTC	CASSPGGGAETQYF
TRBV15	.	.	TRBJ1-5	TGTGCCACCGGCCCGGAGAGGGGGTTTAATCAGCCCCAGCATTTT	CATGPERGFNQPQHF
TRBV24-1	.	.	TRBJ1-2	TGTGCCACCAGTGATGACGCCGGGGTACTTCCCACCTTC	CATSDDAGVLPTF
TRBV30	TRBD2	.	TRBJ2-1	TGTGCCTGGAGTGTTTTTGGACTAGCGGGCCCCAGCTCCTACAATGAGCAGTTCTTC	CAWSVFGLAGPSSYNEQFF
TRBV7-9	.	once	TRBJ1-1	TGTGCCAGCAGCCCCGCAGGGGCGGCTGAAGCTTTCTTT	CASSPAGAAEAFF
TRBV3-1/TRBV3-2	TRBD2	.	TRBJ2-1	TGTGCCAGCAGCCAAGACGGGACTAGCGGTTTCTTC	CASSQDGTSGFF
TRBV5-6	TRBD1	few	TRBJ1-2	TGTGCCAGCAGCTTGGGCAGGGGGGATGGCTACACCTTC	CASSLGRGDGYTF
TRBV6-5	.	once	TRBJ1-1	TGTGCCAGCAGTTACTCCGGGACTAACACTGAAGCTTTCTTT	CASSYSGTNTEAFF
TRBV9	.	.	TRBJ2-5	TGTGCCAGCAGCGTAGATCGTCGGGGGGAGACCCAGTACTTC	CASSVDRRGETQYF
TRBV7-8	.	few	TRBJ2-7	TGTGCCAGCAGCTTTCCCGGGATCCCAAGCTCCTACGAGCAGTACTTC	CASSFPGIPSSYEQYF
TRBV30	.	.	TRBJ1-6	TGTGCCTGGAGTGTACAAGGCAGGAATTCACCCCTCCACTTT	CAWSVQGRNSPLHF
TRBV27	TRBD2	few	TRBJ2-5	TGTGCCAGCAGTCCAAGGGCGGGAGGGCAAGAGACCCAGTACTTC	CASSPRAGGQETQYF
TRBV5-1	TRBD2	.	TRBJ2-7	TGCGCCAGCAGGACGGGACTAGCAGCTTACGAGCAGTACTTC	CASRTGLAAYEQYF
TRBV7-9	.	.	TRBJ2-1	TGTGCCCTACAGAGGCGGGGAAACAATGAGCAGTTCTTC	CALQRRGNNEQFF
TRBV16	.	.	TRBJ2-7	TGTGCCAGCAGCCAATCCAGGGGTTACGAGCAGTACTTC	CASSQSRGYEQYF
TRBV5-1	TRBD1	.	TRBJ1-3	TGCGCCAGCAGCCAGAAGACAGGGGGCTCTGGAAACACCATATATTTT	CASSQKTGGSGNTIYF
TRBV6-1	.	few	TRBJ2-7	TGTGCCAGCAGTGGCGGGACAGCCGGCCATGGAACCTACGAGCAGTACTTC	CASSGGTAGHGTYEQYF
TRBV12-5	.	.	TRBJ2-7	TGTGCTAGTGGTTCCCACCTAAGACAGAGTCGGTACGAGCAGTACTTC	CASGSHLRQSRYEQYF
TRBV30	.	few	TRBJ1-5	TGTGCCTGGAGTGGACTAAGGCAGCCCCAGCATTTT	CAWSGLRQPQHF
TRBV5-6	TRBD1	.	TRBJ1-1	TGTGCCAGCAGCTCCCGGACAGGGGGCTGGAACACTGAAGCTTTCTTT	CASSSRTGGWNTEAFF
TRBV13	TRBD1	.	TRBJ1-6	TGTGCCAGCAGCTTAAACAGGGGAAGCTCACCCCTCCACTTT	CASSLNRGSSPLHF
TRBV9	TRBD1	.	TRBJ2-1	TGTGCCAGCAGCGTAAGGCAGGGGGCTAACAATGAGCAGTTCTTC	CASSVRQGANNEQFF
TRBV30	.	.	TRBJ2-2	TGTGCCTGGAGCCTAGGGTCGGGGGAAACCGGGGAGCTGTTTTTT	CAWSLGSGETGELFF
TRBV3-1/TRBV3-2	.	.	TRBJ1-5	TGTGCCAGCAGCCAAGATCTTAGCAATCAGCCCCAGCATTTT	CASSQDLSNQPQHF